This TCR beta chain was captured by sequencing in a study of CD4 and CD8 cells across lung adenocarcinoma regions. TCRdb re-called the PCR reads through MiXCR, storing one row per CDR3 protein. The data contain approximately 14,000 distinct CDR3 sequences, roughly 40% of them singletons. Germline CDR1 reads MNHNS; CDR2 reads SASEGT. This CDR3 is built from 16 residues. The chain links TRBV6-1 to TRBJ2-3; the D call may be TRBD1 or TRBD2 (5 bases each). TRBJ2-4 explains the end of the DNA better; the J call may be wrong. The material sequenced was CD4+ T cells from the center of a lung tumor. This clonotype was sampled from a male donor with lung adenocarcinoma. The CD4 and CD8 labels of this study may be unreliable. The CDR3 sequence is CASRDEGRLSKDTQYF. CDR3 DNA: TGTGCCAGCCGCGATGAGGGGCGGCTCAGCAAAGATACTCAGTACTTC.